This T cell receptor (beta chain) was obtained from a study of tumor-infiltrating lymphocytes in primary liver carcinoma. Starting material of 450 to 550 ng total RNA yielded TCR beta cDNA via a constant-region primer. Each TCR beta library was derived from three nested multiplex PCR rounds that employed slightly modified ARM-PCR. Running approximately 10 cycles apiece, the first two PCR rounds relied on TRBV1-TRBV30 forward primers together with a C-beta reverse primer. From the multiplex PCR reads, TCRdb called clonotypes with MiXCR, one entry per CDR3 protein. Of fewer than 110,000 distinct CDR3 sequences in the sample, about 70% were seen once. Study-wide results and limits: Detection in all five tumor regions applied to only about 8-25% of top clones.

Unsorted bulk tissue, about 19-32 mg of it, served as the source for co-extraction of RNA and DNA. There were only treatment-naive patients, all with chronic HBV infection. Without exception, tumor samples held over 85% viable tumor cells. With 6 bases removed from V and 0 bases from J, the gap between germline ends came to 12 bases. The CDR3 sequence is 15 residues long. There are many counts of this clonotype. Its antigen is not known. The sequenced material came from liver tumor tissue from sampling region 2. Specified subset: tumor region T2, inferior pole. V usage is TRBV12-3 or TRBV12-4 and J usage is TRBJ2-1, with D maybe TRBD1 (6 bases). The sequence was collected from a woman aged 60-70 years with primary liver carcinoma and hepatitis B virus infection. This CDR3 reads CASRHQGSSYNEQFF. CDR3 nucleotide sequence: TGTGCCAGCAGACACCAGGGGAGCTCCTACAATGAGCAGTTCTTC.